One and the same sample provided the 30 T cell receptor beta chains below, sequenced in a study of T cells after somatic rescue of genetic block (dated by TCRdb to the early 2020s). To prepare the library, the immunoSEQ multiplex PCR assay was applied. As stored in TCRdb, this immuneACCESS dataset retains in-frame rearrangements with V and J assigned. A fraction of the clones does not appear; measured against another copy, unresolved V genes explain less than half of the discrepancy, and the remainder lacks a known reason. Here the sample has approximately 16,000 clones; 70% occur a single time. Less than 35% of the sample lies in the top ten. The sample taken for sequencing was peripheral blood mononuclear cells (PBMCs). All receptors derive from a man aged 18 to 29.

This clone is labeled as medium-sized (0.01 to 0.1%). The V and J genes are TRBV7-2 and TRBJ1-2; 7 bases are a match to TRBD1. The length of the CDR3 is 13 residues. CDR1 and CDR2 from the germline V gene are SGHTA and FQGNSA. V shed 6 bases, J shed 2 bases, and the junction held 3 bases outside the gene matches. The CDR3 region is CASRLTGNYGYTF. The CDR3 nucleotides are TGTGCCAGCAGGTTGACAGGGAACTATGGCTACACCTTC. The full variable domain, completed using reference TRBV7-2 and TRBJ1-2, is GAGVSQSPSNKVTEKGKDVELRCDPISGHTALYWYRQSLGQGLEFLIYFQGNSAPDKSGLPSDRFSAERTGGSVSTLTIQRTQQEDSAVYLCASRLTGNYGYTFGSGTRLTVV.

This chain links TRBV7-9 with TRBJ1-1; D is unresolved. V was shortened by 1 base and J by 7 bases, with 4 bases between the two germline ends. The germline V gene has CDR1 SEHNR and CDR2 FQNEAQ (reference sequence). The CDR3 length is 11 residues. CDR3 protein: CASSLGGEAFF. The CDR3 DNA follows: TGTGCCAGCAGCTTAGGAGGTGAAGCTTTCTTT.

This sequence joins TRBV2 and TRBJ2-7; TRBD2 aligns across 14 bases. The length of the CDR3 is 15 residues. The germline gives CDR1 SNHLY, CDR2 FYNNEI. V dropped 4 bases and J dropped 2; count of bases not matched to a gene: 1. This chain's CDR3 is CASSGGLAGAYEQYF. CDR3 coding DNA: TGTGCCAGCAGTGGGGGACTAGCGGGGGCCTACGAGCAGTACTTC.

The chain links TRBV11-2 to TRBJ2-3; D is perhaps TRBD1 (6 bases). This CDR3 has 15 amino acids. Germline-derived CDR1 and CDR2 are SGHAT and FQNNGV. Trimming pared 5 bases from V and 2 bases from J, leaving 14 bases between. DNA of the CDR3: TGTGCCAGCAGCAAACAGGGCCCTCTCACAGATACGCAGTATTTT. Protein sequence: CASSKQGPLTDTQYF.

In its sample, this clone was seen once. At one end, the junction sequence differs from germline, possibly due to a read error. The chain employs TRBV6-6 and TRBJ2-7; D possibly matches TRBD1 or TRBD2 (5 bases each). Per the germline V gene, CDR1 is MNHNY and CDR2 is SVGAGI (reference sequence). This CDR3 is 15 amino acids long. CDR3 sequence: CAISANLGRDGEQYF. The CDR3, as DNA: TGTGCCATCAGTGCCAACCTGGGCAGGGACGGGGAGCAGTACTTC.

This sequence joins TRBV7-9 and TRBJ1-4; D is unclear. CDR1 and CDR2 from the germline V gene are SEHNR and FQNEAQ (reference sequence). V was clipped by 5 bases and J by 5 bases, with 6 bases between them. The CDR3 has 12 amino acids. In DNA form, the CDR3 reads TGTGCCAGCAGCCAGTTAAATGAAAAACTGTTTTTT. This gives the protein CASSQLNEKLFF.

The V call is TRBV25-1, the J call TRBJ2-1; 8 bases align to TRBD2. Per the germline V gene, CDR1 is MGHDK and CDR2 is SYGVNS. V lost 1 base, J lost 9 bases, and 11 bases stayed unmatched. CDR3 length equals 16 residues. CDR3 protein: CASSELERGLLGEQFF. CDR3 in DNA: TGTGCCAGCAGTGAATTGGAGCGGGGGTTATTAGGTGAGCAGTTCTTC.

The rearrangement links TRBV7-8 to TRBJ2-1; maybe TRBD2 (6 bases). CDR1 SGHVS and CDR2 FQNEAQ come from the germline V gene. Trimming took 3 bases from V and 3 from J, leaving 15 bases between them. The CDR3 sequence is 16 residues long. The CDR3 DNA reads TGTGCCAGCAGCTTCGGCGTGGACTACAACTACAATGAGCAGTTCTTC. Translation gives CASSFGVDYNYNEQFF.

The J gene is TRBJ2-1, the V gene TRBV28; D may match TRBD1 or TRBD2 (5 bases each). Deletions cut 3 bases from V and 12 bases from J, with 15 bases between. Germline V CDR1 and CDR2: MDHEN, SYDVKM. The length of the CDR3 is 13 residues. The CDR3 region is CASSLDSPGRQFF. CDR3 coding DNA: TGTGCCAGCAGTTTGGATTCCCCGGGACGGCAGTTCTTC. Variable domain in full (rest from reference TRBV28 and TRBJ2-1): DVKVTQSSRYLVKRTGEKVFLECVQDMDHENMFWYRQDPGLGLRLIYFSYDVKMKEKGDIPEGYSVSREKKERFSLILESASTNQTSMYLCASSLDSPGRQFFGPGTRLTVL.

This clone is medium-sized. The chain joins TRBV7-3 to TRBJ2-2, with unresolved D. Germline lookup yields CDR1 SGHTA and CDR2 FQGTGA. The CDR3 covers 15 residues. Trimming took 3 bases from V and 4 from J, leaving 12 bases between them. The CDR3 region is CASSFSAIPTGELFF. CDR3 DNA: TGTGCCAGCAGCTTCTCAGCCATTCCCACCGGGGAGCTGTTTTTT.

The chain combines TRBV18 with TRBJ1-1; D uncertain. The CDR3 spans 15 residues. V was clipped by 2 bases and J by 2 bases, with 12 bases between them. CDR1 and CDR2 (germline): KGHSH, LQKENI. CDR3: CASSPKNNGNTEAFF. The CDR3 DNA is TGTGCCAGCTCACCAAAGAACAACGGAAACACTGAAGCTTTCTTT.

V and J are TRBV7-3 and TRBJ2-7; tentative D call: TRBD2 (7 bases). V was shortened by 3 bases and J by 2 bases, with 14 bases between the two germline ends. The germline V gene has CDR1 SGHTA and CDR2 FQGTGA. The CDR3 is made up of 15 amino acids. CDR3 sequence: CASSLAGALTYEQYF. As DNA, the CDR3 is TGTGCCAGCAGCTTGGCGGGGGCCTTAACCTACGAGCAGTACTTC.

The chain couples TRBV19 to TRBJ2-6; 7 bases match TRBD1. CDR3 length: 18 amino acids. Unmatched junction bases numbered 10, after V lost 5 bases and J lost 0 bases. Germline assignment: CDR1 LNHDA and CDR2 SQIVND (reference sequence). The DNA for the CDR3 is TGTGCCAGTAGTCCTCTCCTGACAGGGAGCTCTGGGGCCAACGTCCTGACTTTC. Protein product: CASSPLLTGSSGANVLTF.

The chain uses TRBV18 and TRBJ2-7; D unclear. Trimming removed 6 bases from V and 4 bases from J, with 10 bases in between. Germline values: CDR1 KGHSH, CDR2 LQKENI. The CDR3 runs 12 residues. The CDR3 sequence: CASSPKVYEQYF. The CDR3 DNA sequence: TGTGCCAGCTCCCCCAAAGTTTACGAGCAGTACTTC.

This clone is a singleton in its sample. This sequence joins TRBV7-7 and TRBJ1-5; D gene ambiguous. The ends were cut back, 10 bases at V and 4 bases at J, with 5 bases in the middle. Germline values: CDR1 SSHAT, CDR2 FNYEAQ (reference sequence). The CDR3 has 10 amino acids. Written as DNA, the CDR3 is TGTGCCACCGAAAATCAGCCCCAGCATTTT. This codes for CATENQPQHF. The whole variable domain, remainder taken from reference TRBV7-7 and TRBJ1-5, is GAGVSQSPRYKVTKRGQDVTLRCDPISSHATLYWYQQALGQGPEFLTYFNYEAQPDKSGLPSDRFSAERPEGSISTLTIQRTEQRDSAMYRCATENQPQHFGDGTRLSIL.

V and J are TRBV11-1 and TRBJ2-7; 9 bases match TRBD1. CDR3 length equals 16 residues. The V and J ends lost 1 base and 2 bases, in that order; junction bases with no gene match: 6. From germline, CDR1 is SGHAT and CDR2 FQDESV (reference sequence). CDR3 sequence (DNA): TGTGCCAGCAGCTTAGGCATTACAGGGGGCGCCTACGAGCAGTACTTC. It codes for CASSLGITGGAYEQYF.

The V call is TRBV6-5, the J call TRBJ1-2; D gene unclear. The CDR3 spans 14 residues. The V and J ends lost 5 bases and 5 bases respectively, with 15 bases between them. Germline V gene lookup returns CDR1 MNHEY and CDR2 SVGAGI. Written as DNA, the CDR3 is TGTGCCAGCAGTATGGCCGACCTCGGTTATGGCTACACCTTC. Translated: CASSMADLGYGYTF.

The chain uses TRBV6-4 and TRBJ1-5; D may be TRBD1 (5 bases). V lost 7 bases, J lost 4 bases, and 8 bases lay in between. The CDR3 runs to 12 residues. Germline V gives CDR1 MRHNA, CDR2 SNTAGT. The CDR3 loop is CASNTGNQPQHF. CDR3 nucleotides: TGTGCCAGCAATACAGGTAATCAGCCCCAGCATTTT.

This chain links TRBV5-6 with TRBJ2-1, with D perhaps matching TRBD2 (5 bases). Per the germline V gene, CDR1 is SGHDT and CDR2 is YYEEEE. The CDR3 sequence is 12 residues long. V was cut by 4 bases and J by 7 bases, with 9 bases left in between. This CDR3 is CASSRRGNEQFF. The CDR3 bases are TGTGCCAGCAGCCGGCGCGGGAATGAGCAGTTCTTC.

The chain recombines TRBV19 with TRBJ2-7; D possibly corresponds to TRBD1 (5 bases). CDR1 and CDR2 (germline): LNHDA, SQIVND (reference sequence). The CDR3 is 15 amino acids. V was cut by 5 bases and J by 3 bases, with 17 bases left in between. The CDR3 spells CASSRAAQGSYEQYF. CDR3 nucleotides: TGTGCCAGTAGTCGAGCTGCGCAGGGCAGCTACGAGCAGTACTTC.

V gene TRBV7-9 combines with J gene TRBJ2-5; D may be TRBD1 (6 bases). The CDR3 runs 16 residues. Germline V lookup: CDR1 SEHNR, CDR2 FQNEAQ (reference sequence). V was clipped by 3 bases and J by 4 bases, with 18 bases between them. The CDR3 reads CASSFYWYRERETQYF. CDR3 coding DNA: TGTGCCAGCAGCTTTTATTGGTACAGGGAAAGAGAGACCCAGTACTTC.

This clone was picked up one time. V gene TRBV10-3 combines with J gene TRBJ1-5; TRBD1 is a possible D gene (6 bases). The CDR3 has 14 amino acids. V was trimmed by 3 bases and J by 2 bases, leaving 8 bases between them. Looked up from germline, CDR1 is ENHRY and CDR2 is SYGVKD. The chain's CDR3 is CAISDRQGNQPQHF. In DNA form, the CDR3 reads TGTGCCATCAGTGACCGACAGGGCAATCAGCCCCAGCATTTT.

This clone has only one observation. The rearrangement joins TRBV5-8 to TRBJ1-2; maybe TRBD1 (6 bases). Deletions cut 0 bases from V and 0 bases from J, with 9 bases between. The CDR3 covers 15 residues. Germline loops: CDR1 SGHTS, CDR2 YDEGEE. In DNA, the CDR3 is TGTGCCAGCAGCTTGGCCTGGACAGCTAACTATGGCTACACCTTC. Its protein product is CASSLAWTANYGYTF.

The chain links TRBV7-9 to TRBJ1-2; D is possibly TRBD1 (5 bases). Per the germline V gene, CDR1 is SEHNR and CDR2 is FQNEAQ (reference sequence). The V gene lost 2 bases and the J gene lost 2 bases, with 12 bases spanning the gap. The CDR3 is 15 amino acids. DNA for the CDR3: TGTGCCAGCAGCTTAACACAGGACAAAAACTATGGCTACACCTTC. Protein sequence: CASSLTQDKNYGYTF.

The chain combines TRBV19 with TRBJ1-4; 7 bases line up with TRBD1. V trimming: 7 bases; J trimming: 3 bases; junction bases outside the gene matches: 8. Germline loops: CDR1 LNHDA, CDR2 SQIVND (reference sequence). There are 15 residues in the CDR3. The CDR3 loop is CASKEGARPNEKLFF. In nucleotides, the CDR3 is TGTGCCAGTAAAGAGGGGGCGAGGCCTAATGAAAAACTGTTTTTT.

The J gene is TRBJ2-3, the V gene TRBV6-5; a weak D match, TRBD2 (5 bases). Trimming pared 7 bases from V and 3 bases from J, leaving 17 bases between. The CDR3 length is 15 residues. Per the germline V gene, CDR1 is MNHEY and CDR2 is SVGAGI. This CDR3 reads CASTVTGSWTDTQYF. Here the CDR3 DNA reads TGTGCCAGCACCGTCACGGGGAGTTGGACAGATACGCAGTATTTT.

The chain employs TRBV7-9 and TRBJ2-5; 7 nucleotides match TRBD2. CDR3 length: 11 amino acids. V shed 1 base, J shed 12 bases, and the junction held 2 bases outside the gene matches. Per the germline V gene, CDR1 is SEHNR and CDR2 is FQNEAQ (reference sequence). In nucleotides, the CDR3 is TGTGCCAGCAGCTTAGTAGGACTAGAGTACTTC. Amino acids: CASSLVGLEYF.

CDR3 nucleotides: TGTGCCAGCAGCTATTCGGACAGGGGGCCAGGCGAGCAGTACTTC. Its translation: CASSYSDRGPGEQYF. The chain carries TRBV6-5 and TRBJ2-7; the match to TRBD1 covers 11 bases. V lost 6 bases and J lost 6; bases outside the gene matches: 10. Germline assignment: CDR1 MNHEY and CDR2 SVGAGI. This CDR3 is built from 15 residues.

V usage is TRBV30 and J usage is TRBJ2-7, with no clear D. This CDR3 is 12 amino acids long. Per germline, CDR1 GTSNPN and CDR2 SVGIG (reference sequence). Trimming removed 0 bases from V and 5 bases from J, with 8 bases in between. DNA for the CDR3: TGTGCCTGGAGTGTACGTCGACACGAGCAGTACTTC. Translated: CAWSVRRHEQYF.

As for this clone: A read error is likely, as this CDR3 ends without the conserved phenylalanine or tryptophan. The chain links TRBV7-3 to TRBJ1-1; no definite D call. The CDR3 runs to 13 residues. Germline assignment: CDR1 SGHTA and CDR2 FQGTGA. The ends were cut back, 5 bases at V and 1 base at J, with 8 bases in the middle. CDR3 nucleotides: TGTGCCAGCAGCCACGCGCCGAACACTGAAGCTTTCCTT. It codes for CASSHAPNTEAFL.